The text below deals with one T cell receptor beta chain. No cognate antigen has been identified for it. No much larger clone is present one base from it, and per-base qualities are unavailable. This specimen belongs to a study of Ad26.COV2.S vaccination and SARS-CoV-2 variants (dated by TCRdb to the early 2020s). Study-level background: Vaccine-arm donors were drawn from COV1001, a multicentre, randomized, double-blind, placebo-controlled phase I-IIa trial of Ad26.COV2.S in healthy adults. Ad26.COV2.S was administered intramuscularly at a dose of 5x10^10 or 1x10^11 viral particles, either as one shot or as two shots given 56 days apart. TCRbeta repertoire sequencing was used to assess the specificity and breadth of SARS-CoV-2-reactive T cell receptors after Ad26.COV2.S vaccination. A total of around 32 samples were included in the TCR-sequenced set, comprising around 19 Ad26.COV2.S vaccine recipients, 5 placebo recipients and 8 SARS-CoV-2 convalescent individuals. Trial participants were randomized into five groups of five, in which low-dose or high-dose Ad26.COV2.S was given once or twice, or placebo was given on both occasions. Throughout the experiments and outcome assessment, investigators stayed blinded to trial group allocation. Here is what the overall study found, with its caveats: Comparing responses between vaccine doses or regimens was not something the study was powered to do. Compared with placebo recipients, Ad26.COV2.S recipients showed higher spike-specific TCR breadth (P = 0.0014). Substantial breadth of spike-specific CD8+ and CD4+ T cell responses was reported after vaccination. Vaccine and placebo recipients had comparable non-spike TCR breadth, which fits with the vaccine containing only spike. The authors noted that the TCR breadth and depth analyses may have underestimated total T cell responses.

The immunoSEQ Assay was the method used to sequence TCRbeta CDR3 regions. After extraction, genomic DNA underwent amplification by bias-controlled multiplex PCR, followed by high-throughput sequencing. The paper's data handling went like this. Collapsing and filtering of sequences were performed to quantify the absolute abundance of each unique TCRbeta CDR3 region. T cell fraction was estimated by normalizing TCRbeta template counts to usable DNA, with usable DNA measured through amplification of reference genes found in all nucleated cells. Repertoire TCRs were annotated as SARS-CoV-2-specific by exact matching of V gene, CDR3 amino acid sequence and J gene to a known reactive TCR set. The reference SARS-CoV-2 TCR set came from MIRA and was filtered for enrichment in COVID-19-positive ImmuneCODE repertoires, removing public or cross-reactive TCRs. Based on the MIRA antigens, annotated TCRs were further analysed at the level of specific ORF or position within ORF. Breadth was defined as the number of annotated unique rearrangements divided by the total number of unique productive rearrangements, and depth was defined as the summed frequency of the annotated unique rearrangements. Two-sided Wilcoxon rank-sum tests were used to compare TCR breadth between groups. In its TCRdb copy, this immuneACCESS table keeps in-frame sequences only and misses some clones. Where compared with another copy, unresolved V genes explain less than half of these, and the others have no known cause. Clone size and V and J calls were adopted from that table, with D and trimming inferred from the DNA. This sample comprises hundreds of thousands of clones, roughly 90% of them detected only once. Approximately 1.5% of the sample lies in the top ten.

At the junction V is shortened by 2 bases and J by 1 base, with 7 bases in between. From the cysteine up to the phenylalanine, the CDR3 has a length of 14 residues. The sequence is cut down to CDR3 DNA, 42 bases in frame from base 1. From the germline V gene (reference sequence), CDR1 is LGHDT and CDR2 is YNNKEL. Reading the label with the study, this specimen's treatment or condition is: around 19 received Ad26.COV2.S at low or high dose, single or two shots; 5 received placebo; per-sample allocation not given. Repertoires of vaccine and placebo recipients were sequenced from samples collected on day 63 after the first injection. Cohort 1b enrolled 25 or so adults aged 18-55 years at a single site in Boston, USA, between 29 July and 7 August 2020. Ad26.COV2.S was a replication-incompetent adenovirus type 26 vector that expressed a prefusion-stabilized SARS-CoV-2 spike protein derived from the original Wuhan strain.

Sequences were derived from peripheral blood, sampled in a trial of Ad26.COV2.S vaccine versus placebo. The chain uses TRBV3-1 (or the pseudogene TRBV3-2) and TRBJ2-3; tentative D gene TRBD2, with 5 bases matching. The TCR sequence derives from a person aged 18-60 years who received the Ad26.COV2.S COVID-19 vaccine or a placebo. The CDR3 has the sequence CASSQRSGTDTQYF. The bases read TGTGCCAGCAGCCAACGTAGCGGCACAGATACGCAGTATTTT.